This T cell receptor (beta chain) was captured by sequencing in a study of blood T cell repertoires in COVID-19. Sequenced by immunoSEQ multiplex PCR; TCRdb stores in-frame clones only, minus some. The data show about 72,000 clones, with over 80% seen just once and 15% to 20% held by the top ten. CDR1 is MGHRA and CDR2 is YSYEKL in the germline V gene. V was trimmed by 2 bases and J by 2 bases, leaving 15 bases between them. CDR3 length: 16 amino acids. Sample: peripheral blood. The chain has TRBV4-1 and TRBJ1-2; D gene uncertain. This clonotype was obtained from a human donor in a cohort sampled during active COVID-19. For the CDR3, the DNA is TGCGCCAGCAGCCAATATGATGTCGGTTTAAACTATGGCTACACCTTC. Its protein is CASSQYDVGLNYGYTF.